Below are 32 T cell receptor beta chains sequenced from a single sample in a study of blood T cell repertoires in COVID-19. Repertoires were generated with immunoSEQ multiplex PCR, while TCRdb's copy carries only in-frame clones and drops some. The top ten clones hold around 1.3% of a sample with around 380,000 clones, about 89% of them seen once. Specimen: PBMCs or T cells enriched from blood (not recorded which). The receptors originated from a man aged 25 to 40 who had recovered from COVID-19.

The rearrangement uses TRBV10-2 and TRBJ1-3; D gene uncertain. The germline gives CDR1 WSHSY, CDR2 SAAADI. The CDR3 extends over 16 amino acids. Trimming removed 5 bases at V and 0 bases at J, with 14 bases between. The DNA of the CDR3 is TGCGCCAGCAGTCCCCGGGAAGCCCACTCTGGAAACACCATATATTTT. Its translation: CASSPREAHSGNTIYF.

The V gene is TRBV3-1 (or the pseudogene TRBV3-2), the J gene TRBJ2-1; 7 nucleotides align to TRBD1. V trimming: 1 base; J trimming: 9 bases; junction bases outside the gene matches: 15. Germline CDR1 is LGHDT and CDR2 is YNNKEL (reference sequence). The CDR3 has 17 amino acids. The CDR3 spells CASSQAGVGHSGGEQFF. For the CDR3, the DNA is TGTGCCAGCAGCCAAGCGGGTGTTGGACACTCAGGGGGTGAGCAGTTCTTC.

This chain joins TRBV27 and TRBJ1-2, with TRBD1 matching 7 bases. V gave up 4 bases and J gave up 4 bases; unmatched junction bases: 6. CDR1 MNHEY and CDR2 SMNVEV come from the germline V gene (reference sequence). This CDR3 has 14 amino acids. The CDR3 here is CASSSSWDSYGYTF. The CDR3 coding sequence is TGTGCCAGCAGTTCCTCCTGGGACAGCTATGGCTACACCTTC.

The chain carries TRBV6-1 and TRBJ2-7, with D possibly TRBD1 on 6 matching bases. The CDR3 length is 13 residues. Germline values: CDR1 MNHNS, CDR2 SASEGT. The V gene lost 2 bases and the J gene lost 1 base, with 6 bases spanning the gap. CDR3 nucleotides: TGTGCCAGCAGTGAACAGGGGTCCTACGAGCAGTACTTC. Translating it yields CASSEQGSYEQYF.

The chain has TRBV6-5 and TRBJ2-3, with TRBD2 as a possible D gene (5 bases). Trimming left V 8 bases short and J 1 base short, with 10 bases between. The germline CDR1 and CDR2 sequences are MNHEY and SVGAGI. This CDR3 region has 13 residues. This CDR3 reads CASGRLRTDTQYF. The CDR3 region has the DNA TGTGCCAGCGGCCGACTACGCACAGATACGCAGTATTTT.

This chain connects TRBV5-8 to TRBJ1-1; no clear D gene. This CDR3 region has 13 residues. Trimming left V 4 bases short and J 0 bases short, with 7 bases between. Germline CDR1 SGHTS, CDR2 YDEGEE. In DNA form, the CDR3 reads TGTGCCAGCAGCCAGGTTTTGAACACTGAAGCTTTCTTT. Protein: CASSQVLNTEAFF.

This rearrangement joins TRBV11-2 to TRBJ1-2, with D uncertain. Between the trimmed V and J ends, which lost 4 bases and 3 bases, there was a span of 9 bases. Germline V gene sequence: CDR1 SGHAT, CDR2 FQNNGV. This CDR3 is built from 13 residues. CDR3 amino acids: CASSSGLDYGYTF. In DNA, the CDR3 is TGTGCCAGCAGCTCAGGACTGGACTATGGCTACACCTTC.

The chain uses TRBV9 and TRBJ1-4; D perhaps matches TRBD1 (6 bases). The germline V and J ends were trimmed by 4 bases and 0 bases, with 13 bases remaining between them. Germline V gives CDR1 SGDLS, CDR2 YYNGEE. This CDR3 has 16 residues. CDR3 protein: CASSPQGFATNEKLFF. CDR3 sequence (DNA): TGTGCCAGCAGCCCCCAGGGGTTTGCAACTAATGAAAAACTGTTTTTT.

CDR3 amino acids: CASRNRAPNQPQHF. The CDR3 DNA reads as TGTGCCAGCAGGAACAGGGCCCCGAATCAGCCCCAGCATTTT. The chain combines TRBV6-4 with TRBJ1-5; D may be TRBD1 (6 bases). Germline values: CDR1 MRHNA, CDR2 SNTAGT. Trimming took 6 bases from V and 4 from J, leaving 13 bases between them. This CDR3 has 14 amino acids.

V and J are TRBV6-6 and TRBJ2-1; D not certain. The CDR3 has 13 residues. Germline-derived CDR1 and CDR2 are MNHNY and SVGAGI (reference sequence). V lost 5 bases and J 10 bases, leaving 15 bases between the germline ends. Written as DNA, the CDR3 is TGTGCCAGCAGTCGACCTTCGGTTTCGGAGCAGTTCTTC. Its protein is CASSRPSVSEQFF.

The chain recombines TRBV25-1 with TRBJ2-7; no reliable D call. Germline values: CDR1 MGHDK, CDR2 SYGVNS. The V and J ends lost 5 bases and 2 bases respectively, with 4 bases between them. The CDR3 is 11 residues long. The CDR3 bases are TGTGCCAGCAGTCATGCCTACGAGCAGTACTTC. Translation: CASSHAYEQYF.

Details on this clone: The sample has other DNA sequences that encode this CDR3 too. This rearrangement joins TRBV3-1 (or the pseudogene TRBV3-2) to TRBJ2-7; D unclear. The germline V gene encodes CDR1 LGHDT and CDR2 YNNKEL (reference sequence). V dropped 1 base and J dropped 4 bases, with 5 bases sitting between them. The CDR3 totals 12 residues. This CDR3 is CASSQGPYEQYF. Written as DNA, the CDR3 is TGTGCCAGCAGCCAAGGGCCATACGAGCAGTACTTC.

The chain couples TRBV3-1 (or the pseudogene TRBV3-2) to TRBJ2-5; tentatively, D is TRBD2 (5 bases). This CDR3 is built from 16 residues. V lost 1 base and J lost 2, with 14 bases in between. From germline, CDR1 is LGHDT and CDR2 YNNKEL (reference sequence). The chain's CDR3 is CASSQGSARNQETQYF. The CDR3, as DNA: TGTGCCAGCAGCCAAGGTAGCGCCCGGAATCAAGAGACCCAGTACTTC.

The chain employs TRBV2 and TRBJ1-4; TRBD1 is a possible D gene (5 bases). V was pared by 1 base and J by 8 bases, with 14 bases between. The germline V gene has CDR1 SNHLY and CDR2 FYNNEI. This CDR3 is built from 15 residues. The CDR3 nucleotides read TGTGCCAGCAGTGAAGGGCAGGGAGGTCGAGAAAAACTGTTTTTT. It yields the protein CASSEGQGGREKLFF.

V usage is TRBV6-5 and J usage is TRBJ2-5; 10 nucleotides line up with TRBD2. The CDR3 consists of 16 residues. Germline CDR1 MNHEY, CDR2 SVGAGI. J lost 9 bases, V lost 2 bases, and 12 bases had no gene match. The CDR3 spells CASSYGGLAPHGAQYF. DNA for the CDR3: TGTGCCAGCAGTTACGGGGGACTAGCGCCTCACGGGGCCCAGTACTTC.

The chain couples TRBV7-8 to TRBJ1-1; D unclear. Germline CDR1 reads SGHVS; CDR2 reads FQNEAQ. The length of the CDR3 is 12 residues. V was shortened by 4 bases and J by 6 bases, with 9 bases between the two germline ends. CDR3 protein: CASSSRRPEAFF. CDR3 bases: TGTGCCAGCAGCTCCCGGCGGCCTGAAGCTTTCTTT.

The chain has TRBV7-9 and TRBJ1-1; no clear D. From germline, CDR1 is SEHNR and CDR2 FQNEAQ (reference sequence). This CDR3 is built from 13 residues. V dropped 5 bases and J dropped 4 bases, with 11 bases sitting between them. DNA of the CDR3: TGTGCCAGCAGCCCCGTTCTGTCCACTGAAGCTTTCTTT. Protein product: CASSPVLSTEAFF.

The CDR3 nucleotides are TGCGCCAGCAGCCCCGACAGAGACACAGATACGCAGTATTTT. Its translation: CASSPDRDTDTQYF. This chain connects TRBV4-3 to TRBJ2-3; possibly TRBD1 for D (5 bases). CDR3 length equals 14 residues. V was pared by 4 bases and J by 2 bases, with 10 bases between. CDR1 LGHNA and CDR2 YSLEER come from the germline V gene.

With regard to this clone: Other DNA sequences in this specimen translate into the identical CDR3. The chain joins TRBV13 to TRBJ1-1, with D tentatively TRBD1 (6 bases). CDR1 and CDR2 from the germline V gene are PRHDT and FYEKMQ (reference sequence). With 5 bases removed from V and 7 bases from J, the gap between germline ends came to 8 bases. This CDR3 region has 11 residues. This CDR3 reads CASSPRGEAFF. The CDR3 DNA reads as TGTGCCAGCAGCCCCAGGGGTGAAGCTTTCTTT.

The chain recombines TRBV4-1 with TRBJ2-7, with 10 positions matching TRBD1. Trimming at V came to 5 bases and at J to 5 bases, leaving 6 bases not matched to a gene. Per the germline V gene, CDR1 is MGHRA and CDR2 is YSYEKL. This CDR3 is 14 amino acids long. The CDR3 DNA reads TGCGCCAGCAGCGACCGGACAGGGGGAGACGAGCAGTACTTC. Translated: CASSDRTGGDEQYF.

In DNA, the CDR3 is TGTGCCAGCAGTGCCGAGACAGGGCCCGGGGGCTACACCTTC. Its translation: CASSAETGPGGYTF. V and J are TRBV6-4 and TRBJ1-2; 7 bases agree with TRBD1. The V gene's germline CDR1 is MRHNA and CDR2 SNTAGT. V gave up 4 bases and J gave up 8 bases; unmatched junction bases: 10. CDR3 length: 14 amino acids.

The chain is built from TRBV6-6 and TRBJ2-2; possibly TRBD2 for D (5 bases). Germline V lookup: CDR1 MNHNY, CDR2 SVGAGI (reference sequence). This CDR3 contains 13 residues. V was trimmed by 10 bases and J by 0 bases, leaving 9 bases between them. The CDR3 here is CATGGPNTGELFF. The DNA for the CDR3 is TGTGCCACCGGCGGGCCGAACACCGGGGAGCTGTTTTTT.

This sequence joins TRBV9 and TRBJ1-4; weak D call: TRBD1 (6 bases). The germline V and J ends were trimmed by 0 bases and 7 bases, with 10 bases remaining between them. This CDR3 contains 14 residues. From germline, CDR1 is SGDLS and CDR2 YYNGEE. The CDR3 DNA reads TGTGCCAGCAGCGTAGAGGGGGTTCCTGAAAAACTGTTTTTT. It specifies CASSVEGVPEKLFF. Using reference TRBV9 and TRBJ1-4 for the parts outside the CDR3, the full variable domain is DSGVTQTPKHLITATGQRVTLRCSPRSGDLSVYWYQQSLDQGLQFLIQYYNGEERAKGNILERFSAQQFPDLHSELNLSSLELGDSALYFCASSVEGVPEKLFFGSGTQLSVL.

This clone was observed once. The genes are TRBV4-2 and TRBJ2-1; TRBD2 agrees at 9 bases. CDR1 and CDR2 (germline): LGHNA, YNFKEQ. The CDR3 has 16 amino acids. J gave up 4 bases and V 4 bases, and 8 bases lay outside the gene matches. CDR3 sequence reads: CASSPTYAGGYNEQFF. The CDR3, as DNA: TGTGCCAGCAGCCCAACTTATGCGGGGGGGTACAATGAGCAGTTCTTC.

The chain uses TRBV6-5 and TRBJ1-5, with a tentative D call TRBD1 (5 bases). Trimming left V 6 bases short and J 7 bases short, with 10 bases between. This CDR3 has 12 residues. From germline, CDR1 is MNHEY and CDR2 SVGAGI. CDR3 loop: CASRGPRQPQHF. Written as DNA, the CDR3 is TGTGCCAGCAGGGGGCCGAGGCAGCCCCAGCATTTT.

This clone was picked up one time. The chain links TRBV6-5 to TRBJ1-2, with D unresolved. V was clipped by 7 bases and J by 4 bases, with 10 bases between them. Germline assignment: CDR1 MNHEY and CDR2 SVGAGI. The CDR3 runs 12 residues. The CDR3 sequence is CASTPKSYGYTF. The CDR3 DNA follows: TGTGCCAGCACCCCCAAGAGCTATGGCTACACCTTC.

This CDR3 is CASSESRGSNQPQHF. Written as DNA, the CDR3 is TGTGCCAGCAGTGAATCGAGAGGGAGCAATCAGCCCCAGCATTTT. V usage is TRBV25-1 and J usage is TRBJ1-5; D is ambiguous. The germline CDR1 and CDR2 sequences are MGHDK and SYGVNS. The CDR3 length is 15 residues. Trimming shortened V by 1 base and J by 1 base, and 8 bases separated the two germline ends.

The gene calls are TRBV11-3 and TRBJ2-7; 12 bases are a match to TRBD1. The V gene's germline CDR1 is SGHNT and CDR2 YENEEA. The CDR3 is 15 residues long. V shed 5 bases and J 5 bases; nucleotides not matched to a gene: 7. CDR3 sequence: CASSRGTGGFDEQYF. CDR3 nucleotides: TGTGCCAGCAGCAGGGGGACAGGGGGCTTCGACGAGCAGTACTTC.

The V call is TRBV12-3 or TRBV12-4, the J call TRBJ1-2; D gene unclear. This CDR3 is 11 amino acids long. Trimming left V 6 bases short and J 7 bases short, with 9 bases between. DNA of the CDR3: TGTGCCAGCAGATCCTACAGTGGCTACACCTTC. Amino acids: CASRSYSGYTF.

The chain employs TRBV5-4 and TRBJ1-1; TRBD1 is a possible D gene (5 bases). CDR1 SGHNT and CDR2 YYREEE come from the germline V gene (reference sequence). The germline V and J ends were trimmed by 1 base and 4 bases, with 23 bases remaining between them. The CDR3 is 18 amino acids. CDR3 DNA: TGTGCCAGCAGCTTGAAACTTCACAGGTCCATAGAAGGCACTGAAGCTTTCTTT. It specifies CASSLKLHRSIEGTEAFF.

This clone has a handful of counts. The rearrangement uses TRBV14 and TRBJ2-7; no definite D call. The germline V gene encodes CDR1 SGHDN and CDR2 FVKESK. CDR3 size: 16 residues. V lost 3 bases to trimming and J lost 6 bases, with 21 bases between them. DNA for the CDR3: TGTGCCAGCAGCCACTTTGCCCGGGTCCTCGAAGGCGAGCAGTACTTC. This gives the protein CASSHFARVLEGEQYF.

The chain has TRBV5-1 and TRBJ2-5; 10 bases map to TRBD1. The CDR3 has 15 amino acids. After removal of 5 bases from V and 5 bases from J, the junction contained 9 bases not matched to a gene. Germline V gene lookup returns CDR1 SGHRS and CDR2 YFSETQ. DNA of the CDR3: TGCGCCAGCAGGACGGGACAGGGGAATGGTGAGACCCAGTACTTC. Protein sequence: CASRTGQGNGETQYF.